Below are 2 T cell receptor beta chains sequenced from a single sample in a study of CD4 T cells in relation to SARS-CoV-2 and coronaviruses. The unexposed donors gave CD4+ T cells in about 2011-2019, prior to COVID-19. After roughly ten days of culture, CD4+ T cells were isolated. Their antigen targets remain unknown. Some clones are missing from TCRdb's copy, which holds only in-frame ones; the method was immunoSEQ multiplex PCR. Here the sample spans approximately 20,000 clones, about 81% being singletons. Sequenced: CD4+ T cells from PBMCs, cultured in vitro. These receptors all stem from a human donor in good health.

The chain recombines TRBV7-9 with TRBJ2-5; the match to TRBD2 covers 10 bases. V lost 4 bases, J lost 5 bases, and 16 bases stayed unmatched. The CDR3 runs 18 residues. The V gene's germline CDR1 is SEHNR and CDR2 FQNEAQ (reference sequence). CDR3 sequence reads: CASSSPAELAGKRETQYF. In DNA, the CDR3 is TGTGCCAGCAGCTCCCCGGCCGAACTAGCGGGGAAGCGGGAGACCCAGTACTTC.

The chain is built from TRBV4-3 and TRBJ1-2; tentative D call: TRBD1 (6 bases). Germline assignment: CDR1 LGHNA and CDR2 YSLEER. V was clipped by 0 bases and J by 1 base, with 9 bases between them. The CDR3 has 15 amino acids. For the CDR3, the DNA is TGCGCCAGCAGCCAAGACTACAGGGATAACTATGGCTACACCTTC. It codes for CASSQDYRDNYGYTF.